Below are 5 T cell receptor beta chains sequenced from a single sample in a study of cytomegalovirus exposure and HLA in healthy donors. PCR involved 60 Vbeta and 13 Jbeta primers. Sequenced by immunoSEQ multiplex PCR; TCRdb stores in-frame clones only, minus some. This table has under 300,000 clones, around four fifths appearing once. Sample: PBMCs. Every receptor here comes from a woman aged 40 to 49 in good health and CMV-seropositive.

DNA of the CDR3: TGTGCCAGCGGCTTCCCGACGGGACTCCTGAACTCCTACGAGCAGTACTTC. Translated, it gives CASGFPTGLLNSYEQYF. The rearrangement uses TRBV28 and TRBJ2-7; a weak D match, TRBD2 (6 bases). The CDR3 covers 17 residues. The V gene lost 8 bases and the J gene lost 0 bases, with 23 bases spanning the gap. Germline CDR1 and CDR2: MDHEN and SYDVKM.

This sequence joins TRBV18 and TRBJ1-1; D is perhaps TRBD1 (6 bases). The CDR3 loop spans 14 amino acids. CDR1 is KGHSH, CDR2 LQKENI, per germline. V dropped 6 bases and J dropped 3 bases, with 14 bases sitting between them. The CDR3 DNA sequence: TGTGCCAGCTCCCTAGACAGGCTGTACACTGAAGCTTTCTTT. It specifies CASSLDRLYTEAFF.

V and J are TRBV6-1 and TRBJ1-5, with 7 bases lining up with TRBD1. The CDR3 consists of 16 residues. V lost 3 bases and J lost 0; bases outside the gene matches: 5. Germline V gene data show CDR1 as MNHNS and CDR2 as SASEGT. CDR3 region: CASSEIGGNSNQPQHF. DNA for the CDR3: TGTGCCAGCAGTGAGATAGGGGGCAATAGCAATCAGCCCCAGCATTTT.

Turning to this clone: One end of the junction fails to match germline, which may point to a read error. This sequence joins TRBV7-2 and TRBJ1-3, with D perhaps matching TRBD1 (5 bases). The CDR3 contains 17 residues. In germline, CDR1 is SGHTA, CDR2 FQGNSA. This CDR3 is CASTLMLREGSGNTIYF. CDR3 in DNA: TGTGCCAGCACCTTAATGCTCAGGGAGGGCTCTGGAAACACCATATATTTT.

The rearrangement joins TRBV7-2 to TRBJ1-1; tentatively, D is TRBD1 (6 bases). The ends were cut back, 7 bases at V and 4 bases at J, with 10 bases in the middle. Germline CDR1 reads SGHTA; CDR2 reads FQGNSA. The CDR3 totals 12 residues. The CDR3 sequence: CASTGGSTEAFF. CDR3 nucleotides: TGTGCCAGCACGGGGGGCAGCACTGAAGCTTTCTTT. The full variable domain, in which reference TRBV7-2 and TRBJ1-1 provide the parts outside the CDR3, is GAGVSQSPSNKVTEKGKDVELRCDPISGHTALYWYRQSLGQGLEFLIYFQGNSAPDKSGLPSDRFSAERTGGSVSTLTIQRTQQEDSAVYLCASTGGSTEAFFGQGTRLTVV.